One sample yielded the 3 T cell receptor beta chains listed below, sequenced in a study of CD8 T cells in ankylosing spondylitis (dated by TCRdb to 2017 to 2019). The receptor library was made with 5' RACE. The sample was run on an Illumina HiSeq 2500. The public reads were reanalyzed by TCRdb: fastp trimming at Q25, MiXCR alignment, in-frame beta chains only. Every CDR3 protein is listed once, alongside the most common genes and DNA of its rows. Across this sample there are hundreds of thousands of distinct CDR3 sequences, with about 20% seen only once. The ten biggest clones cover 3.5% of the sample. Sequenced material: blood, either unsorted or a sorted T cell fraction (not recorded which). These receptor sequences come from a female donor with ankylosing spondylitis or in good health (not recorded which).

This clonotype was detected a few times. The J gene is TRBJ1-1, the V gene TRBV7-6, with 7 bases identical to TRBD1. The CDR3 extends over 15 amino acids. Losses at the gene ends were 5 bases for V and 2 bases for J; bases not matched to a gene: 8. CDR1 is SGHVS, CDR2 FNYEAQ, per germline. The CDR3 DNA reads TGTGCCAGCAGCCCCTCCGGGACAGCCAACACTGAAGCTTTCTTT. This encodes CASSPSGTANTEAFF.

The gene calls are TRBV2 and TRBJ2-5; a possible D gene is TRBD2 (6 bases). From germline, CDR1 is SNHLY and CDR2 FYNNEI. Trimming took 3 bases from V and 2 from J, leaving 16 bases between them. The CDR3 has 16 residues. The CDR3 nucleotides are TGTGCCAGCAGTGATTTGTCACTAGCTCGACAAGAGACCCAGTACTTC. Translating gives CASSDLSLARQETQYF.

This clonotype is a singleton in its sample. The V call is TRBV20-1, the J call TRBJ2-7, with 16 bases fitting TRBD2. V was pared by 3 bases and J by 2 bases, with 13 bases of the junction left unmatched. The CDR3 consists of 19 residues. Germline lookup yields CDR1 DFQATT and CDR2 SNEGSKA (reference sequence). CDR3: CSASLSGTSGRGAPYEQYF. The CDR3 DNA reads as TGCAGTGCTAGCCTGTCGGGGACTAGCGGGAGGGGTGCCCCCTACGAGCAGTACTTC.